The rows below give T cell receptor beta chains drawn from one sample of a study of blood T cell repertoires in COVID-19. Clones were read by immunoSEQ multiplex PCR, and TCRdb kept only the in-frame ones, dropping some. The table records around 110,000 clones, approximately 80% of them present only once. The sequenced material came from peripheral blood. The receptors were sampled from a woman aged 60 to 75 with acute or convalescent COVID-19. CDR3s include the opening cysteine and the closing phenylalanine or tryptophan. The D gene is left open where the match is weak. Not every row has a clone size; where given, it reads once, few, many or a size class.

clone size	D gene	J gene	V gene	CDR3 DNA	CDR3 protein
NA	TRBD1	TRBJ1-2	TRBV19	TGTGCCAGTAGTGACAGGGGGCCAGGCTATGGCTACACCTTC	CASSDRGPGYGYTF
NA	NA	TRBJ1-5	TRBV3-1/TRBV3-2	TGTGCCAGCAGCCTCGGGAGCGTAGATCAGCCCCAGCATTTT	CASSLGSVDQPQHF
NA	NA	TRBJ1-2	TRBV27	TGTGCCAGCAGTAGATCAACCCCCGCGGGAGGCTACACCTTC	CASSRSTPAGGYTF
NA	TRBD1	TRBJ2-1	TRBV2	TGTGCCAGCAGTCGCCGGGACAGACTCCATAGCGTCGTTTACAATGAGCAGTTCTTC	CASSRRDRLHSVVYNEQFF
NA	NA	TRBJ2-2	TRBV5-1	TGCGCCAGCAGCTTGTCGCGACAAAACACCGGGGAGCTGTTTTTT	CASSLSRQNTGELFF
few	TRBD1	TRBJ1-4	TRBV5-1	TGCGCCAGCAGCCGGACTAGGGGACAGGGTGGGAATGAAAAACTGTTTTTT	CASSRTRGQGGNEKLFF
NA	TRBD2	TRBJ2-2	TRBV3-1/TRBV3-2	TGTGCCAGCAGCCCAGTAGGAGCGGGGGGTTCTCACACCGGGGAGCTGTTTTTT	CASSPVGAGGSHTGELFF
NA	NA	TRBJ2-5	TRBV6-5	TGTGCCAGCAGTTACTTGGGGGGGCTCGTGGAGACCCAGTACTTC	CASSYLGGLVETQYF
NA	TRBD1	TRBJ1-2	TRBV20-1	TGCAGTGCTAGTCTGGTCAACAGGGGCTCCACTAACTATGGCTACACCTTC	CSASLVNRGSTNYGYTF
NA	TRBD1	TRBJ1-1	TRBV18	TGTGCCAGCTCCCCAAACAGGGGCCGGCTGAACACTGAAGCTTTCTTT	CASSPNRGRLNTEAFF
once	TRBD1	TRBJ2-2	TRBV28	TGTGCCAGCGCTTCGTCGGACAGGGGACTCCCAACCGGGGAGCTGTTTTTT	CASASSDRGLPTGELFF
NA	NA	TRBJ1-3	TRBV18	TGTGCCAGCTCACCAACCCGGGACACTGGAAACACCATATATTTT	CASSPTRDTGNTIYF
NA	NA	TRBJ1-2	TRBV27	TGTGCCAGCACGGGTCAAAGGGCCGACAAGGGGGGCTACACCTTC	CASTGQRADKGGYTF
once	NA	TRBJ2-4	TRBV5-6	TGTGCCAGCTCCTGGCGGGTGGGAAACATTCAGTACTTC	CASSWRVGNIQYF
NA	TRBD1	TRBJ1-6	TRBV30	TGTGCCTGGAGTATTGGGACAGATAATTCACCCCTCCACTTT	CAWSIGTDNSPLHF
NA	TRBD2	TRBJ2-7	TRBV5-1	TGCGCCAGCAGCTCTCATAGCGGGAGAGCCTACGAGCAGTACTTC	CASSSHSGRAYEQYF
once	TRBD1	TRBJ1-4	TRBV9	TGTGCCAGCAGCGCGGGAACCGGGACAGCGAATGAAAAACTGTTTTTT	CASSAGTGTANEKLFF
NA	TRBD2	TRBJ2-5	TRBV27	TGTGCCAGCAGTCCCCCGGGGCTAGCGGGTGAGACCCAGTACTTC	CASSPPGLAGETQYF
NA	TRBD2	TRBJ2-7	TRBV28	TGTGCCAGCAGTGAGGCGACTAGCGCAAACTACGAGCAGTACTTC	CASSEATSANYEQYF
NA	NA	TRBJ1-1	TRBV28	TGTGCCAGCAGTTCCTTGGCGGACACTGAAGCTTTCTTT	CASSSLADTEAFF
NA	TRBD1	TRBJ2-7	TRBV2	TGTGCCAGCAGGCCGGACAGGGGGAGCCCCCAGCAGTACTTC	CASRPDRGSPQQYF
few	NA	TRBJ2-7	TRBV6-5	TGTGCCAGCAGTAAGGACAGTACCTACGAGCAGTACTTC	CASSKDSTYEQYF
few	TRBD2	TRBJ2-5	TRBV6-2/TRBV6-3	TGTGCCAGCAGTTACATAAGCGGGGGCCGGGAGACCCAGTACTTC	CASSYISGGRETQYF
NA	TRBD2	TRBJ2-5	TRBV5-1	TGCGCCAGCAGCTTGGCCGGGAGGGCCCAGACCCAGTACTTC	CASSLAGRAQTQYF
NA	TRBD1	TRBJ1-5	TRBV27	TGTGCCAGCAGTTTAAGGACAGGGGTACACCAGCCCCAGCATTTT	CASSLRTGVHQPQHF
NA	NA	TRBJ2-5	TRBV5-1	TGCGCCAGCAGCCCAGGCGGGTCGGCCCGGCCAGAGACCCAGTACTTC	CASSPGGSARPETQYF
NA	NA	TRBJ1-1	TRBV9	TGTGCCAGCAGCGTCAAAGCACAGGGAATAATGAACACTGAAGCTTTCTTT	CASSVKAQGIMNTEAFF
NA	TRBD1	TRBJ2-2	TRBV7-2	TGTGCCAGCAGCTTACAGGGGGTAGATTTAGGGGAGCTGTTTTTT	CASSLQGVDLGELFF
NA	NA	TRBJ1-2	TRBV7-9	TGTGCCAGCAGCTTACGGGGAGCAGACTATGGCTACACCTTC	CASSLRGADYGYTF
NA	NA	TRBJ2-5	TRBV2	TGTGCCAGCCTTTTACAGGGAGAAGAGACCCAGTACTTC	CASLLQGEETQYF
NA	TRBD1	TRBJ1-2	TRBV2	TGTGCCAGCAGTGGGCGGACAGGGGACGCGTCCTATGGCTACACCTTC	CASSGRTGDASYGYTF
NA	NA	TRBJ1-1	TRBV7-2	TGTGCCAGCAGCTTTACGGGAATGAACACTGAAGCTTTCTTT	CASSFTGMNTEAFF
NA	TRBD2	TRBJ2-1	TRBV7-8	TGTGCCAGCAGCCCCACCGGGACTAGCGGGGGGGTAGTTCAGTTCTTC	CASSPTGTSGGVVQFF
few	TRBD1	TRBJ1-1	TRBV6-6	TGTGCCAGCAGGGAGGGACAGGGCAAAGCTTTCTTT	CASREGQGKAFF
NA	TRBD1	TRBJ1-2	TRBV10-2	TGCGCCAGCAGGGGGACAGGGGGATATTCTGGCTACACCTTC	CASRGTGGYSGYTF
once	NA	TRBJ1-1	TRBV2	TGTGCCAGCAGTGGGGGGGGATCGAACACTGAAGCTTTCTTT	CASSGGGSNTEAFF
NA	NA	TRBJ1-1	TRBV5-1	TGCGCCAGCAGCGCCGGACAGACCACTGAAGCTTTCTTT	CASSAGQTTEAFF
NA	NA	TRBJ2-7	TRBV28	TGTGCCAGCAGTTTACAGGGCGGATCCTACGAGCAGTACTTC	CASSLQGGSYEQYF
few	NA	TRBJ1-1	TRBV7-8	TGTGCCAGCAGCTTAGCCCTCCTCCGGTCTGAAGCTTTCTTT	CASSLALLRSEAFF
once	NA	TRBJ2-5	TRBV11-2	TGTGCCAGCAGGGGGCAGGGTGCAGGCGTGGAGACCCAGTACTTC	CASRGQGAGVETQYF
NA	TRBD1	TRBJ1-2	TRBV18	TGTGCCAGCTCACCCTCGACAGGGGACTATGGCTACACCTTC	CASSPSTGDYGYTF
NA	NA	TRBJ1-1	TRBV5-6	TGTGCCAGCAGCCTGGGAGAGGTCCCGAACACTGAAGCTTTCTTT	CASSLGEVPNTEAFF
NA	NA	TRBJ2-2	TRBV7-9	TGTGCCAGCAGCTTAACGGCAGGGGGGTACACCGGGGAGCTGTTTTTT	CASSLTAGGYTGELFF
NA	NA	TRBJ1-4	TRBV7-3	TGTGCCAGCAGCTCAGGGGCGCAGGAAAAACTGTTTTTT	CASSSGAQEKLFF
NA	NA	TRBJ1-2	TRBV5-1	TGCGCCAGCAGCCCAGGACAGACTAACTATGGCTACACCTTC	CASSPGQTNYGYTF
NA	NA	TRBJ1-1	TRBV28	TGTGCCAGCAGTTTTAGGTCTTCTCAACCGGGACAGAACACTGAAGCTTTCTTT	CASSFRSSQPGQNTEAFF
few	NA	TRBJ1-1	TRBV6-5	TGTGCCAGCAGATTAAACACTGAAGCTTTCTTT	CASRLNTEAFF
once	TRBD1	TRBJ1-1	TRBV6-5	TGTGCCAGCAGCCCCCCCGCAGGGGGCAACACTGAAGCTTTCTTT	CASSPPAGGNTEAFF
NA	TRBD1	TRBJ1-2	TRBV5-6	TGTGCCAGCACAAAAATACAGGGGGCGCGGATCTGGTATAACTATGGCTACACCTTC	CASTKIQGARIWYNYGYTF
few	TRBD1	TRBJ1-2	TRBV2	TGTGCCAGCAGGCGGACAGGACAGGCCTATGGCTACACCTTC	CASRRTGQAYGYTF
NA	TRBD1	TRBJ1-2	TRBV14	TGTGCCAGCAGCCCCAGACAGGGGGATGGCTACACCTTC	CASSPRQGDGYTF
NA	TRBD1	TRBJ1-6	TRBV5-1	TGCGCCAGCAGCTTGGGGACAGGGGGGATTTCACCCCTCCACTTT	CASSLGTGGISPLHF
many	NA	TRBJ2-7	TRBV27	TGTGCCAGCAGCCTGACAGCGAGCTCCTACGAGCAGTACTTC	CASSLTASSYEQYF